Sequencing of this TCR beta chain was carried out in a study of T cells after yellow fever vaccination. This clonotype was picked up many times. The ends were cut back, 2 bases at V and 6 bases at J, with 11 bases in the middle. This CDR3 has 13 residues. Germline CDR1 is GTSNPN and CDR2 is SVGIG (reference sequence). Researchers made TCR cDNA using 5'RACE template switching, and this step added a universal primer site and UMIs. TCRdb ran MiXCR on the 5' RACE reads and lists one entry per CDR3 protein. Counted here are 14,000 or so distinct CDR3 sequences, 7.3% occurring once; the ten biggest clones make up about 1.6%. Study observations and caveats: Detected again after the booster were most primary-vaccination clones, at about 96% CD4 and 88% CD8.

V usage is TRBV30 and J usage is TRBJ1-3; D is possibly TRBD1 (5 bases). The sample in question was PBMCs, either bulk or a sorted T-cell subset (CD4+, CD8+, memory, or dextramer-sorted; not recorded which), obtained on the day of the yellow fever booster vaccination. This TCR was recovered from a man younger than 30 who received the YFV17D yellow fever vaccine. The CDR3 is CAWSPGPANTIYF. The CDR3 DNA follows: TGTGCCTGGAGTCCGGGACCCGCAAACACCATATATTTT.